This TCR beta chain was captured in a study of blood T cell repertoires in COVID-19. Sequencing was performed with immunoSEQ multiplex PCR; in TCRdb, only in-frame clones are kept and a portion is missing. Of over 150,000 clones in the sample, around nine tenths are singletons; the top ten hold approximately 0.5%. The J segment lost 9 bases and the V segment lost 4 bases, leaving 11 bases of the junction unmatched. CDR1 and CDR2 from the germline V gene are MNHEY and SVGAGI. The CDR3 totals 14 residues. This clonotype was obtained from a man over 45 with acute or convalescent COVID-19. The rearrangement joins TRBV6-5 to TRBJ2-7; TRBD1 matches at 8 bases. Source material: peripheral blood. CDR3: CASSSFAGGDRQYV. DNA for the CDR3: TGTGCCAGCAGTTCCTTTGCAGGGGGCGACAGGCAGTACGTC.